This entry describes one T cell receptor beta chain. The data are from a study of cytomegalovirus exposure and HLA in healthy donors. The wider study: The 100 to 150 validation repertoires matched the roughly 700 first-cohort repertoires in platform, a later analysis reported.

Germline values: CDR1 SGHVS, CDR2 FNYEAQ. The trim removed 5 bases at V and 13 bases at J, leaving 16 bases unmatched. The CDR3 is 14 amino acids. The assay was immunoSEQ multiplex PCR, and TCRdb's table has in-frame clones only and misses some. The data contain 160,000 or so clones, roughly 86% of them singletons. Sequencing was done on a sample of PBMCs. The V gene is TRBV7-6, the J gene TRBJ2-5, with 7 bases aligning to TRBD2. This sequence was found in a man between 18 and 35 years old in good health and CMV-seropositive. CDR3 loop: CASSRLAGEPQGYF. In nucleotides, the CDR3 is TGTGCCAGCAGCCGCTTAGCGGGTGAGCCCCAAGGGTACTTC.